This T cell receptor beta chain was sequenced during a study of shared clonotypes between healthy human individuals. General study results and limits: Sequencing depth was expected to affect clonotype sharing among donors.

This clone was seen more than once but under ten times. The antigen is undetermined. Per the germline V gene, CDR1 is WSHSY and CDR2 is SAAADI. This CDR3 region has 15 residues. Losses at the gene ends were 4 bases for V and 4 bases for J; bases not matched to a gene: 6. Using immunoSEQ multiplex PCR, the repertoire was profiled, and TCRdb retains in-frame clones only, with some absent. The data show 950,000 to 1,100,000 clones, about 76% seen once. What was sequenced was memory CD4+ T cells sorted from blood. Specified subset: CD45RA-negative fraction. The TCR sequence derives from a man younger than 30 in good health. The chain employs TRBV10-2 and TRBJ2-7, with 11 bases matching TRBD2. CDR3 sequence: CASSGTSGSLYEQYF. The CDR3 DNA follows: TGCGCCAGCAGTGGTACTAGCGGGAGCCTTTACGAGCAGTACTTC.